This is a list of T cell receptor beta chains from one sample in a study of regulatory T cells in long-lasting Graves disease. TCRdb recomputed calls from the multiplex PCR reads with MiXCR, one row per CDR3 protein. In the table there are 300,000 to 400,000 distinct CDR3 sequences, 16% of which are singletons. In addition, the sample was reused for a study of T cells in Graves' hyperthyroidism and ophthalmopathy.

Sequenced material: peripheral blood mononuclear cells (PBMCs), taken at new diagnosis, from a patient treated with antithyroid drugs. These receptors originate from a man aged 35-49 years with Graves disease. The CDR3 runs from the conserved cysteine through the conserved F or W. The order of the fields is V gene, J gene, CDR3 length, clone size, D gene, CDR3 protein, CDR3 DNA. D genes are given only for firm matches. For some rows the clone size is stated as once, few or many, or as a class when expanded; others skip it.

>TRBV6-5|TRBJ1-1|15|many|-
CASSYSWRLNTEAFF
TGTGCCAGCAGTTACTCTTGGAGGCTGAACACTGAAGCTTTCTTT
>TRBV27|TRBJ2-1|13|many|-
CASSLMAYNEQFF
TGTGCCAGCAGTTTAATGGCGTACAATGAGCAGTTCTTC
>TRBV5-1|TRBJ2-3|15|-|TRBD1
CASSLLTGEPDTQYF
TGCGCCAGCAGCCTCCTGACAGGGGAACCAGATACGCAGTATTTT
>TRBV27|TRBJ2-7|15|many|-
CASSLLPLGVGEQYF
TGTGCCAGCAGTTTATTGCCCCTAGGGGTTGGCGAGCAGTACTTC
>TRBV18|TRBJ1-1|13|few|TRBD1
CASSRDRSTEAFF
TGTGCCAGCTCACGGGACAGGAGCACTGAAGCTTTCTTT
>TRBV5-6|TRBJ2-2|14|once|-
CASSLLPVTGELFF
TGTGCCAGCAGCTTGTTACCCGTCACCGGGGAGCTGTTTTTT
>TRBV24-1|TRBJ2-1|15|few|TRBD2
CATSESGLAGYEQFF
TGTGCCACCAGTGAGTCGGGACTAGCGGGCTATGAGCAGTTCTTC
>TRBV11-2|TRBJ2-5|12|many|-
CASSRGAETQYF
TGTGCCAGCAGCCGAGGGGCGGAGACCCAGTACTTC
>TRBV6-9|TRBJ2-1|13|many|-
CASSYLGYNEQFF
TGTGCCAGCAGTTACTTAGGTTACAATGAGCAGTTCTTC
>TRBV28|TRBJ2-3|13|many|-
CATLSSAADTQYF
TGTGCCACCCTTAGTTCGGCAGCAGATACGCAGTATTTT
>TRBV4-3|TRBJ1-5|16|few|-
CASSQGYRVSNQPQHF
TGCGCCAGCAGCCAAGGTTACAGGGTTAGCAATCAGCCCCAGCATTTT
>TRBV30|TRBJ2-1|15|many|TRBD2
CAWSVAGSSYNEQFF
TGTGCCTGGAGTGTAGCGGGGAGCTCCTACAATGAGCAGTTCTTC
>TRBV11-3|TRBJ2-7|14|many|-
CASSLGIGSYEQYF
TGTGCCAGCAGCTTAGGGATAGGTTCCTACGAGCAGTACTTC
>TRBV3-1|TRBJ1-1|15|few|-
CASSPQLAGNTEAFF
TGTGCCAGCAGCCCACAGTTGGCGGGAAACACTGAAGCTTTCTTT
>TRBV9|TRBJ1-6|14|many|TRBD1
CASSVQGGNSPLHF
TGTGCCAGCAGCGTACAGGGGGGAAATTCACCCCTCCACTTT
>TRBV12-3/TRBV12-4|TRBJ1-3|15|-|TRBD1
CASSLDRNSRNTIYF
TGTGCCAGCAGCTTGGACAGGAACTCTAGAAACACCATATATTTT
>TRBV6-1|TRBJ1-5|13|many|-
CASSSGGLGPQHF
TGTGCCAGCTCGTCCGGGGGCCTAGGGCCCCAGCATTTT
>TRBV20-1|TRBJ2-2|16|few|TRBD1
CSASRQGYIDTGELFF
TGCAGTGCTTCCAGACAGGGGTATATCGACACCGGGGAGCTGTTTTTT
>TRBV27|TRBJ2-5|17|many|TRBD2
CASSSISWDHTGGVQYF
TGTGCCAGCAGTTCAATTTCCTGGGACCACACGGGGGGTGTCCAGTACTTC
>TRBV10-3|TRBJ1-5|13|few|-
CAISGTDEQPQHF
TGTGCCATCAGTGGGACAGATGAACAGCCCCAGCATTTT
>TRBV15|TRBJ1-1|13|few|-
CATRTPGNTEAFF
TGTGCCACAAGGACTCCCGGAAACACTGAAGCTTTCTTT
>TRBV28|TRBJ1-2|15|many|TRBD1
CASSSPGQTNYGYTF
TGTGCCAGCAGTTCTCCGGGACAGACAAACTATGGCTACACCTTC
>TRBV20-1|TRBJ2-5|13|many|TRBD2
CSARGAGGETQYF
TGCAGTGCTAGAGGAGCGGGGGGAGAGACCCAGTACTTC
>TRBV7-3|TRBJ1-1|14|many|-
CASSLEVRDTEAFF
TGTGCCAGCAGCTTAGAGGTCAGAGACACTGAAGCTTTCTTT
>TRBV4-1|TRBJ2-7|17|many|TRBD2
CASSQGDSGGQRDEQYF
TGCGCCAGCAGCCAAGGTGATAGCGGGGGCCAGAGAGACGAGCAGTACTTC